This passage covers 8 T cell receptor beta chains from one sample sequenced in a study of T-cell reconstitution after alpha-beta-depleted transplantation in children listed by TCRdb under 2016. The library was produced with PCR. Sequencing took place on an Illumina HiSeq 2500. TCR libraries were prepared with molecular barcoding, using unique molecular identifiers to normalize TCRbeta repertoire quantification. TCRdb reran the public reads through fastp at Q25 and MiXCR, keeping productive beta chains. Every entry covers one CDR3 protein and lists the most common genes and DNA from its rows. The sample table holds 200,000 to 250,000 distinct CDR3 sequences, of which about 24% were seen once. The ten largest make up 4.8% of the sample. What this sample's treatment or condition label stands for: allogeneic hematopoietic cell transplantation with graft depleted of TCRalphabeta T cells and CD19 B cells.

The specimen comprised PBMCs, mostly from graft donor cells, sampled 360 days after TCRalphabeta/CD19-depleted stem cell transplant. The receptors shown here come from a female patient aged 2 to 10 who had a stem cell transplant for congenital amegakaryocytic thrombocytopenia, so the T cells may come from the graft donor.

The rearrangement joins TRBV20-1 to TRBJ2-3, with D perhaps matching TRBD2 (6 bases). V lost 2 bases and J 0 bases, leaving 15 bases between the germline ends. Germline V lookup: CDR1 DFQATT, CDR2 SNEGSKA (reference sequence). The CDR3 is 16 residues long. The CDR3 spells CSARPIAVASTDTQYF. As DNA, the CDR3 is TGCAGTGCTAGACCGATAGCGGTTGCTAGCACAGATACGCAGTATTTT.

This clonotype was counted a few times. The rearrangement joins TRBV30 to TRBJ2-3; D unresolved. The CDR3 has 13 amino acids. Germline loops: CDR1 GTSNPN, CDR2 SVGIG (reference sequence). V was pared by 4 bases and J by 0 bases, with 8 bases between. The CDR3 DNA sequence: TGTGCCTGGACAGGTGGTAGCACAGATACGCAGTATTTT. As protein: CAWTGGSTDTQYF.

The V and J genes are TRBV6-5 and TRBJ2-1; 10 bases agree with TRBD2. The CDR3 length is 18 residues. From germline, CDR1 is MNHEY and CDR2 SVGAGI. V shed 2 bases, J shed 8 bases, and the junction held 15 bases outside the gene matches. DNA for the CDR3: TGTGCCAGCAGTTACCCGGCTAGCGGGAGCGCCAGCGAGGATGAGCAGTTCTTC. Residues: CASSYPASGSASEDEQFF.

This clonotype has more than one count but fewer than ten. This rearrangement joins TRBV28 to TRBJ2-7; 9 bases fit TRBD2. V shed 7 bases and J 3 bases; nucleotides not matched to a gene: 7. This CDR3 spans 14 amino acids. The germline V gene encodes CDR1 MDHEN and CDR2 SYDVKM. CDR3 DNA: TGTGCCAGCACTGTGCTAGCGGGAAACTACGAGCAGTACTTC. This gives the protein CASTVLAGNYEQYF.

The rearrangement links TRBV5-1 to TRBJ1-2, with 8 bases identical to TRBD1. The CDR3 covers 16 residues. Trimming took 7 bases from V and 6 from J; bases not matched to a gene: 17. Germline CDR1 reads SGHRS; CDR2 reads YFSETQ. The chain's CDR3 is CASAKAGGAVIHGYTF. CDR3 bases: TGCGCCAGCGCCAAAGCAGGGGGCGCGGTAATCCATGGCTACACCTTC. Drawing the rest from reference TRBV5-1 and TRBJ1-2, the complete variable domain is KAGVTQTPRYLIKTRGQQVTLSCSPISGHRSVSWYQQTPGQGLQFLFEYFSETQRNKGNFPGRFSGRQFSNSRSEMNVSTLELGDSALYLCASAKAGGAVIHGYTFGSGTRLTVV.

There are a few counts of this clonotype. The rearrangement links TRBV7-2 to TRBJ2-1, with D perhaps given as TRBD1 or TRBD2 (5 bases each). V was shortened by 5 bases and J by 2 bases, with 10 bases between the two germline ends. Germline V gene sequence: CDR1 SGHTA, CDR2 FQGNSA. This CDR3 has 14 amino acids. CDR3 residues: CASSRGEPYNEQFF. CDR3 nucleotides: TGTGCCAGCAGCCGAGGGGAACCCTACAATGAGCAGTTCTTC.

This clonotype was picked up a small number of times. The rearrangement uses TRBV20-1 and TRBJ1-5; a possible D gene is TRBD1 (6 bases). The CDR3 has 13 residues. The germline V gene encodes CDR1 DFQATT and CDR2 SNEGSKA (reference sequence). V was cut by 5 bases and J by 7 bases, with 15 bases left in between. The CDR3 reads CSASGQNYQPQHF. In DNA, the CDR3 is TGCAGTGCTTCAGGACAGAACTACCAGCCCCAGCATTTT.

CDR3 sequence (DNA): TGCGCCAGCAGCCTAAGTCAATTAGCGTCCGGGGAGCTGTTTTTT. Its protein product is CASSLSQLASGELFF. This chain connects TRBV4-1 to TRBJ2-2, with a tentative D call TRBD2 (5 bases). With 4 bases removed from V and 6 bases from J, the gap between germline ends came to 15 bases. There are 15 residues in the CDR3. The germline V gene has CDR1 MGHRA and CDR2 YSYEKL.